The TCR beta chain under discussion was sequenced for a study of blood T cell repertoires in COVID-19. Study-level background: Material from acute and convalescent COVID-19 was sourced from the United States, Italy and Spain.

Authors' analysis steps: Amplifying reference gene primers gave estimates of nucleated cell counts. Profiled with immunoSEQ multiplex PCR; TCRdb holds only in-frame clones, not every one. The V and J calls and clone size were taken over from that table, and D and trimming were inferred from the DNA. The table records 90,000 to 130,000 clones, about 75% of them present only once. The germline gives CDR1 LNHNV, CDR2 YYDKDF (reference sequence). The J segment lost 13 bases and the V segment lost 5 bases, leaving 11 bases of the junction unmatched. There are 13 residues in the CDR3. Sequencing was performed on peripheral blood. The TCR was taken from an elderly woman with active or convalescent COVID-19. J is TRBJ2-7 and V is TRBV15; TRBD2 agrees at 10 bases. The CDR3 loop reads CATSLRTSGSSYF. For the CDR3, the DNA is TGTGCCACCAGCCTCCGGACTAGCGGTTCATCATACTTC.